This T cell receptor beta chain derives from a study of blood T cell repertoires in COVID-19. Data came from immunoSEQ multiplex PCR; TCRdb stores just in-frame clones and leaves some out. The sample has 390,000 or so clones, 90% seen once. V lost 0 bases to trimming and J lost 6 bases; unmatched junction nucleotides: 8. This CDR3 is 16 amino acids long. Germline V gives CDR1 LGHNT, CDR2 FRNRAP. Material for sequencing was peripheral blood. The sequence was obtained from a young man with active or convalescent COVID-19. The V and J genes are TRBV12-5 and TRBJ2-1; 7 bases are shared with TRBD2. The CDR3 region is CASGLVLGEGSNEQFF. As DNA, the CDR3 is TGTGCTAGTGGTTTGGTCCTGGGGGAGGGAAGCAATGAGCAGTTCTTC.